Each of the 19 T cell receptor beta chains below was sequenced from the same sample in a study of blood T cell repertoires in COVID-19. TCRdb's copy holds only in-frame clones and misses some; the assay was immunoSEQ multiplex PCR. The profile shows under 100,000 clones, over 75% of them singletons. Sample: peripheral blood. These receptors all stem from a man aged 45-60 years with acute or convalescent COVID-19.

This chain connects TRBV5-1 to TRBJ2-2; a possible D gene is TRBD2 (5 bases). The CDR3 has 16 residues. Trimming pared 2 bases from V and 4 bases from J, leaving 15 bases between. The V gene's germline CDR1 is SGHRS and CDR2 YFSETQ. CDR3 region: CASSFEGSGGTGELFF. The CDR3 DNA follows: TGCGCCAGCAGCTTTGAGGGCTCCGGCGGCACCGGGGAGCTGTTTTTT.

The rearrangement uses TRBV24-1 and TRBJ1-5; D perhaps matches TRBD1 (5 bases). The CDR3 has 16 amino acids. CDR1 KGHDR and CDR2 SFDVKD come from the germline V gene. Trimming stripped 4 bases from V and 7 bases from J, with 19 bases between. CDR3 region: CATSDPGRGEGQPQHF. The CDR3, as DNA: TGTGCCACCAGTGACCCCGGGCGGGGTGAGGGGCAGCCCCAGCATTTT.

This clone is a singleton in its sample. J is TRBJ1-2 and V is TRBV6-2 or TRBV6-3, with 8 bases lining up with TRBD1. CDR3 size: 13 residues. The J segment lost 4 bases and the V segment lost 6 bases, leaving 4 bases of the junction unmatched. Germline V gene data show CDR1 as MNHEY and CDR2 as SVGEGT. CDR3 in DNA: TGTGCCAGCAGCTCCGACAGGGGCTATGGCTACACCTTC. Amino acids: CASSSDRGYGYTF.

The chain employs TRBV24-1 and TRBJ2-7; the match to TRBD1 covers 7 bases. V shed 10 bases, J shed 4 bases, and the junction held 21 bases outside the gene matches. Germline V CDR1 and CDR2: KGHDR, SFDVKD. This CDR3 comprises 17 residues. The CDR3 reads CATIIHSGTEFLYEQYF. CDR3 sequence (DNA): TGTGCCACAATCATACACTCCGGGACAGAATTTCTGTACGAGCAGTACTTC.

The chain couples TRBV4-1 to TRBJ2-7; the D gene is possibly TRBD1 (5 bases). The CDR3 covers 15 residues. Per the germline V gene, CDR1 is MGHRA and CDR2 is YSYEKL. Trimming cost V 0 bases and J 2 bases, with 11 bases left between them. CDR3 in DNA: TGCGCCAGCAGCCAAGAAGGGGCCAGGGCCTACGAGCAGTACTTC. Translated, it gives CASSQEGARAYEQYF.

V is TRBV18 and J is TRBJ1-2, with TRBD1 as a possible D gene (5 bases). The germline V gene has CDR1 KGHSH and CDR2 LQKENI. V lost 2 bases, J lost 3 bases, and 13 bases lay in between. This CDR3 is 15 amino acids long. In nucleotides, the CDR3 is TGTGCCAGCTCACCAACAAGTGGCAGGGACTATGGCTACACCTTC. Its translation is CASSPTSGRDYGYTF.

V gene TRBV4-3 combines with J gene TRBJ1-2; perhaps TRBD1 as D (6 bases). CDR3 length: 17 residues. Trimming pared 0 bases from V and 4 bases from J, leaving 18 bases between. Germline-derived CDR1 and CDR2 are LGHNA and YSLEER. The CDR3 sequence: CASSQDRGAGAFYGYTF. The CDR3 DNA is TGCGCCAGCAGCCAAGATAGAGGGGCAGGGGCCTTCTATGGCTACACCTTC.

This chain uses TRBV11-3 with TRBJ1-4, with TRBD1 identical over 7 bases. V was clipped by 5 bases and J by 4 bases; unmatched bases: 10. The CDR3 has 16 residues. The V gene's germline CDR1 is SGHNT and CDR2 YENEEA. CDR3 protein: CASSRQSGTVNEKLFF. The CDR3 nucleotides are TGTGCCAGCAGCCGACAATCCGGGACAGTTAATGAAAAACTGTTTTTT.

The J gene is TRBJ2-5, the V gene TRBV9; 10 nucleotides line up with TRBD2. V trimming: 3 bases; J trimming: 4 bases; junction bases outside the gene matches: 6. The CDR3 consists of 15 residues. Germline V CDR1 and CDR2: SGDLS, YYNGEE. CDR3 residues: CASSAGAGGLETQYF. In DNA, the CDR3 is TGTGCCAGCAGCGCCGGAGCGGGAGGGTTAGAGACCCAGTACTTC.

V and J are TRBV6-5 and TRBJ1-6, with TRBD1 as a possible D gene (6 bases). Germline CDR1 is MNHEY and CDR2 is SVGAGI. CDR3 length equals 16 residues. With 4 bases removed from V and 6 bases from J, the gap between germline ends came to 16 bases. CDR3 coding DNA: TGTGCCAGCAGTTCCCAAACAGGGTTAAGTAATTCACCCCTCCACTTT. Protein sequence: CASSSQTGLSNSPLHF.

The rearrangement joins TRBV5-1 to TRBJ1-1; unclear D gene. This CDR3 comprises 13 residues. Germline V gene lookup returns CDR1 SGHRS and CDR2 YFSETQ. Trimming pared 2 bases from V and 5 bases from J, leaving 10 bases between. CDR3 DNA sequence: TGCGCCAGCAGCTTATATCCGGGGACTGAAGCTTTCTTT. This gives the protein CASSLYPGTEAFF.

The chain has TRBV9 and TRBJ2-2; TRBD2 agrees at 12 bases. The CDR3 length is 15 residues. Germline V gene data show CDR1 as SGDLS and CDR2 as YYNGEE. J gave up 7 bases and V 4 bases, and 5 bases lay outside the gene matches. CDR3 sequence (DNA): TGTGCCAGCAGCCCCCTAGCGGGAGGGGTCGGGGAGCTGTTTTTT. It translates to CASSPLAGGVGELFF. Supplemented by reference TRBV9 and TRBJ2-2, the full variable domain reads DSGVTQTPKHLITATGQRVTLRCSPRSGDLSVYWYQQSLDQGLQFLIQYYNGEERAKGNILERFSAQQFPDLHSELNLSSLELGDSALYFCASSPLAGGVGELFFGEGSRLTVL.

Here the CDR3 reads CASSYSMFMRGNEQYF. CDR3 in DNA: TGTGCCAGCAGTTACTCGATGTTTATGCGGGGGAACGAGCAGTACTTC. The chain links TRBV6-5 to TRBJ2-7, with 7 bases fitting TRBD2. Germline trimming cut 0 bases from V and 5 bases from J; bases unmatched to any gene: 10. From germline, CDR1 is MNHEY and CDR2 SVGAGI. The CDR3 extends over 16 amino acids.

The V gene is TRBV12-5, the J gene TRBJ2-5; perhaps TRBD2 as D (5 bases). The CDR3 sequence is 18 residues long. Germline CDR1 LGHNT, CDR2 FRNRAP. V dropped 1 base and J dropped 3 bases, with 21 bases sitting between them. CDR3 sequence: CASGLAGLSSIVEETQYF. The CDR3 DNA follows: TGTGCTAGTGGTTTGGCCGGGCTTTCTAGCATTGTCGAAGAGACCCAGTACTTC.

There are a few counts of this clone. V and J are TRBV6-1 and TRBJ1-1, with D maybe TRBD1 (5 bases). The ends were cut back, 2 bases at V and 1 base at J, with 14 bases in the middle. CDR1 is MNHNS and CDR2 is SASEGT in the germline V gene. This CDR3 spans 16 amino acids. CDR3 residues: CASSESIGQSNTEAFF. CDR3 DNA sequence: TGTGCCAGCAGTGAAAGTATAGGACAATCGAACACTGAAGCTTTCTTT.

CDR3 in DNA: TGTGCCAGCAGTTACGCACAGACCTCCAACTATGGCTACACCTTC. Translating it yields CASSYAQTSNYGYTF. This chain connects TRBV6-5 to TRBJ1-2; D is undetermined. The CDR3 covers 15 residues. Trimming took off 2 bases at V and 2 bases at J, with 12 bases between the two ends. Germline V gene lookup returns CDR1 MNHEY and CDR2 SVGAGI.

The chain combines TRBV7-2 with TRBJ1-4; 9 bases agree with TRBD1. V lost 1 base to trimming and J lost 7 bases; unmatched junction nucleotides: 7. Per the germline V gene, CDR1 is SGHTA and CDR2 is FQGNSA. CDR3 length: 16 residues. CDR3 protein: CASSLGPDRGFEKLFF. The DNA of the CDR3 is TGTGCCAGCAGCTTAGGCCCGGACAGGGGTTTTGAAAAACTGTTTTTT. Together with reference TRBV7-2 and TRBJ1-4, the CDR3 gives the full variable domain: GAGVSQSPSNKVTEKGKDVELRCDPISGHTALYWYRQSLGQGLEFLIYFQGNSAPDKSGLPSDRFSAERTGGSVSTLTIQRTQQEDSAVYLCASSLGPDRGFEKLFFGSGTQLSVL.

This clone was counted between two and nine times. This chain links TRBV10-2 with TRBJ1-2; D is perhaps TRBD1 (6 bases). Trimming took off 5 bases at V and 0 bases at J, with 13 bases between the two ends. Germline V lookup: CDR1 WSHSY, CDR2 SAAADI. This CDR3 comprises 15 residues. CDR3 nucleotides: TGCGCCAGCAGTTTGACAGGCAATCCTAACTATGGCTACACCTTC. It specifies CASSLTGNPNYGYTF.

CDR3 region: CASSSGWERDHGELFF. CDR3 coding DNA: TGTGCCAGCAGCTCCGGGTGGGAGCGGGATCACGGGGAGCTGTTTTTT. The rearrangement links TRBV7-9 to TRBJ2-2, with 7 positions matching TRBD2. From germline, CDR1 is SEHNR and CDR2 FQNEAQ (reference sequence). The CDR3 contains 16 residues. J was trimmed by 7 bases and V by 4 bases; bases with no gene match: 12.